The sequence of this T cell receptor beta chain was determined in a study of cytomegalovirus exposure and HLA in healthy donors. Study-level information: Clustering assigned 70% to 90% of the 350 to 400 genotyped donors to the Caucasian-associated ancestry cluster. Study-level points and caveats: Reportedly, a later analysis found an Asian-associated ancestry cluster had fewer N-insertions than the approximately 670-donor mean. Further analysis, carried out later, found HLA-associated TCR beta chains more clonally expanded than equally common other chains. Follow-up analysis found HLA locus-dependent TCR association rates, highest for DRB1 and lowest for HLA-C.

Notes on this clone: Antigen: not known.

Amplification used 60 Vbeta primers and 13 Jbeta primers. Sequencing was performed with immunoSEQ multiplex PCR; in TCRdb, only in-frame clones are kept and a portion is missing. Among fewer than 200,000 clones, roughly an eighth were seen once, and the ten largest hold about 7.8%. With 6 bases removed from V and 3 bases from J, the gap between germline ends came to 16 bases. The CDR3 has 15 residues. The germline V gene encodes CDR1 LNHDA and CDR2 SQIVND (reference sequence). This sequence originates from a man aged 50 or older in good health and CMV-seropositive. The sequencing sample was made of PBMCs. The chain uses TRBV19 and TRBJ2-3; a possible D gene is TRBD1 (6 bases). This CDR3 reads CASSRWAGDTDTQYF. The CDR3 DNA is TGTGCCAGTAGCCGGTGGGCAGGGGATACAGATACGCAGTATTTT.